The present T cell receptor (beta chain) was sequenced within a study of cytomegalovirus exposure and HLA in healthy donors. Study-wide findings and caveats: The authors confirmed in vitro that a few CMV-associated chains were specific for CMV antigens.

Data came from immunoSEQ multiplex PCR; TCRdb stores just in-frame clones and leaves some out. The sample shows around 300,000 clones, 87% of them seen only once. Details on this clone: Its antigen is undetermined.

Input material: PBMCs. This receptor was identified in a woman aged 30 to 39 in good health and CMV-seropositive.

CDR3 nucleotide sequence: TGTGCCAGCTTGACCCCGGGGTTCAATTCACCCCTCCACTTT. Protein sequence: CASLTPGFNSPLHF. The chain is built from TRBV28 and TRBJ1-6, with no clear D. The CDR3 contains 14 residues. Per the germline V gene, CDR1 is MDHEN and CDR2 is SYDVKM. V lost 8 bases, J lost 7 bases, and 15 bases lay in between.